Listed here are 3 T cell receptor beta chains from one sample, sequenced in a study of cytomegalovirus exposure and HLA in healthy donors. The primer mix had 60 Vbeta and 13 Jbeta primers. The method was immunoSEQ multiplex PCR; TCRdb's version includes in-frame clones alone and lacks a portion of them. This table has 150,000 or so clones, roughly 75% appearing once. Sequencing was carried out using PBMCs. The origin of the receptors is a female donor in good health and CMV-seronegative.

The V gene is TRBV6-5, the J gene TRBJ2-1, with D possibly matching TRBD2 (7 bases). This CDR3 contains 12 residues. From germline, CDR1 is MNHEY and CDR2 SVGAGI. The V end lost 8 bases, the J end lost 6 bases, and 11 bases lay between the germline ends. In DNA form, the CDR3 reads TGTGCCAGCGGGGAGGGGGTCAATGAGCAGTTCTTC. This gives the protein CASGEGVNEQFF.

Comment on this clone: The germline gene is not matched at one end of the junction; a read error may be the cause. V is TRBV6-6 and J is TRBJ2-4, with TRBD1 matching over 9 bases. Germline V CDR1 and CDR2: MNHNY, SVGAGI (reference sequence). The CDR3 loop spans 15 amino acids. CDR3 sequence (DNA): TGTGCCAGCAGTTCGGCACAGGGGGCCAAAAACAGTCAGTACTTC. Amino acids: CASSSAQGAKNSQYF.

The J gene is TRBJ2-7, the V gene TRBV7-2, with 7 bases aligning to TRBD1. The V gene end was trimmed by 0 bases and the J gene end by 0 bases; junction bases not matched to a gene: 2. CDR1 and CDR2 (germline): SGHTA, FQGNSA. The CDR3 sequence is 15 residues long. CDR3 loop: CASSLAGQASYEQYF. In DNA form, the CDR3 reads TGTGCCAGCAGCTTAGCCGGACAGGCCTCCTACGAGCAGTACTTC.